The rows below give T cell receptor beta chains drawn from one sample of a study of blood T cell repertoires in COVID-19. Profiled with immunoSEQ multiplex PCR; TCRdb holds only in-frame clones, not every one. The sample has 200,000 to 250,000 clones, 88% seen once; the top ten hold roughly 3.7%. Source material: PBMCs or T cells enriched from blood (not recorded which). These receptor sequences come from a woman in her thirties who had been exposed to COVID-19. Each CDR3 is given with its conserved first and last residue. Each record gives: J gene, D gene, clone size, V gene, CDR3 DNA, CDR3 protein. D genes are given only for firm matches. Clone size is given for some rows only: seen once, a few or many times, or a class if the clone is expanded.

TRBJ2-7 - - TRBV7-7 TGTGCCAGCAGCCAGGGACACGGGTCCTACGAGCAGTACTTC CASSQGHGSYEQYF
TRBJ1-6 TRBD1 - TRBV9 TGTGCCAGCAGCGTCCGGGACAGCTATAATTCACCCCTCCACTTT CASSVRDSYNSPLHF
TRBJ2-2 - - TRBV9 TGTGCCAGCAGCATCGGTCCTCGGCGGAGCACCGGGGAGCTGTTTTTT CASSIGPRRSTGELFF
TRBJ2-7 - - TRBV6-6 TGTGCCAGCAGTTACACTACTTACGAGCAGTACTTC CASSYTTYEQYF
TRBJ2-7 - - TRBV19 TGTGCCAGTAGTATAGATAACGGCCAGGGGAACGAGCAGTACTTC CASSIDNGQGNEQYF
TRBJ2-3 TRBD1 - TRBV19 TGTGCCAGTAGTCCCCGGACAGGGGCGAGCACAGATACGCAGTATTTT CASSPRTGASTDTQYF
TRBJ2-7 TRBD1 - TRBV28 TGTGCCGTTCAGGGGGACTACGAGCAGTACTTC CAVQGDYEQYF
TRBJ2-2 - few TRBV2 TGTGCCAGCAGTGAAGCCGGGGGTTCTACCGGGGAGCTGTTTTTT CASSEAGGSTGELFF
TRBJ2-7 - once TRBV7-9 TGTGCCAGCAGCTTGTCAGGGTCTGCCTACGAGCAGTACTTC CASSLSGSAYEQYF
TRBJ2-5 TRBD1 - TRBV5-4 TGTGCCAGCAGCTTAAAAGGGGGCCTCCAAGAGACCCAGTACTTC CASSLKGGLQETQYF
TRBJ2-1 TRBD2 - TRBV18 TGTGCCAGCTCAGTAGCGGGAGAGCCTTACAATGAGCAGTTCTTC CASSVAGEPYNEQFF
TRBJ2-7 TRBD1 - TRBV4-1 TGCGCCAGCAGCCTCCAAAAAGATCCGGGACAGGGCTCTTTTAGGCAGTACTTC CASSLQKDPGQGSFRQYF
TRBJ2-6 - - TRBV2 TGTGCCAGCAGTGCGGTCTCTGGGGCCAACGTCCTGACTTTC CASSAVSGANVLTF
TRBJ1-1 - - TRBV29-1 TGCAGCGCCGGTATGGGGGGACTTGAAGCTTTCTTT CSAGMGGLEAFF
TRBJ1-1 - - TRBV5-1 TGCGCCAGCAGGTTGACATTGAACACTGAAGCTTTCTTT CASRLTLNTEAFF
TRBJ2-1 TRBD2 - TRBV7-9 TGTGCCAGCAGCTTAGGTAGCGGGTTTAGGAATGAGCAGTTCTTC CASSLGSGFRNEQFF
TRBJ1-2 - - TRBV19 TGTGCCAGTAGTATAGACGGAGGACCCTATGGCTACACCTTC CASSIDGGPYGYTF
TRBJ2-1 TRBD2 - TRBV19 TGTGCCAGTAGTAAAGGAAAAACGGGACTAGTAACCCATGAGCAGTTCTTC CASSKGKTGLVTHEQFF
TRBJ2-1 - - TRBV7-2 TGTGCCAGCAGCTTAAGTGGTCGGGGGGCGAGCTCCTACAATGAGCAGTTCTTC CASSLSGRGASSYNEQFF
TRBJ2-7 - - TRBV11-2 TGTGCCAGCAGCTTAGTGGTGAGGGAGCAGTACTTC CASSLVVREQYF
TRBJ1-2 - - TRBV27 TGTGCCAGCAGTGCGGACCAGGGAGGTGGCTATGGCTACACCTTC CASSADQGGGYGYTF
TRBJ1-1 TRBD1 once TRBV27 TGTGCCAGCAGTACAGGGGTCATCGGGAACACTGAAGCTTTCTTT CASSTGVIGNTEAFF
TRBJ1-2 TRBD1 - TRBV27 TGTGCCAGCAGTTTCGGACAGGGATATGGCTACACCTTC CASSFGQGYGYTF
TRBJ2-1 - - TRBV5-1 TGCGCCAGCAGCTTGGAAGGTCTAGCTTATAATGAGCAGTTCTTC CASSLEGLAYNEQFF
TRBJ2-5 TRBD2 - TRBV10-1 TGCGCCAGCAGTGAGGGGATAGCGGGAGGAGGGGAGACCCAGTACTTC CASSEGIAGGGETQYF
TRBJ2-3 TRBD1 - TRBV28 TGTGCCAGCAGTGGGACAGGCGAGGGCACAGATGCGCAGTATTTT CASSGTGEGTDAQYF
TRBJ2-1 TRBD2 - TRBV11-3 TGTGCCAGCAGCTTAACGGCGGGAGGACCCAGATACAATGAGCAGTTCTTC CASSLTAGGPRYNEQFF
TRBJ2-1 - - TRBV7-3 TGTGCCAGCAGCCCGGACAGTTACAGTGAGCAGTTCTTC CASSPDSYSEQFF
TRBJ1-5 TRBD1 - TRBV7-9 TGTGCCAGCAGTGGACAGGGCTATCAGCCCCAGCATTTT CASSGQGYQPQHF
TRBJ2-7 - - TRBV2 TGTGCCAGCAAGCTATACGAGCAGTACTTC CASKLYEQYF
TRBJ2-7 TRBD1 - TRBV6-5 TGTGCCATCTCCAGGGGGCTCTTTATCTACGAGCAGTACTTC CAISRGLFIYEQYF
TRBJ2-7 - - TRBV5-1 TGCGCCAGCAGCTTGGGGTCCCAGGGTCTAAACGAGCAGTACTTC CASSLGSQGLNEQYF
TRBJ1-1 TRBD1 - TRBV28 TGTGCCAGCAGTTTGACAGGGGTGGGGAACACTGAAGCTTTCTTT CASSLTGVGNTEAFF
TRBJ2-7 TRBD2 - TRBV13 TGTGCCAGCAGCTTTAGGGGACTAGCGGGGACCTACGAGCAGTACTTC CASSFRGLAGTYEQYF
TRBJ2-1 TRBD2 - TRBV6-2/TRBV6-3 TGTGCCAGCAGTTTCTTTAGCGGGAGAAGCTCCTACAATGAGCAGTTCTTC CASSFFSGRSSYNEQFF
TRBJ1-2 - - TRBV27 TGTGCCAGCAGTTCCCTAGGGGGGGCGCTTGGCTACACCTTC CASSSLGGALGYTF
TRBJ1-3 TRBD1 - TRBV9 TGTGCCAGCAGCCAAGACAGGGTGGTCGACACCATATATTTT CASSQDRVVDTIYF
TRBJ2-1 TRBD2 - TRBV9 TGTGCCAGCAGCGTAGGTCAACTAGCGGGAGGTAATGAGCAGTTCTTC CASSVGQLAGGNEQFF
TRBJ2-7 - - TRBV19 TGTGCCAGTGCCCCCGGACACTATTACGAGCAGTACTTC CASAPGHYYEQYF
TRBJ2-3 TRBD2 - TRBV7-9 TGTGCCAGCAGCTTAGTACTAGCGGGAGGGAGCACAGATACGCAGTATTTT CASSLVLAGGSTDTQYF
TRBJ2-4 - - TRBV18 TGTGCCAGCTCACTCCCGGGGTTAGCCAAAAACATTCAGTACTTC CASSLPGLAKNIQYF
TRBJ1-2 - - TRBV6-5 TGTGCCAGCAGTCGGGACTCTGGTGGCTACACCTTC CASSRDSGGYTF
TRBJ2-4 - once TRBV20-1 TGCAGTGCTAGAGGCGACGGGGAAGTGTACTTC CSARGDGEVYF
TRBJ1-1 - - TRBV7-9 TGTGCCAGCAGCCCTAGCAAGTCGGCAGGGGTTATGAACACTGAAGCTTTCTTT CASSPSKSAGVMNTEAFF
TRBJ2-1 TRBD2 - TRBV9 TGTGCCAGCTCTAGCGGGAGTTATGAGCAGTTCTTC CASSSGSYEQFF
TRBJ2-1 - - TRBV2 TGTGCCAGCAGCATTTTGAGACTCCCGAACAATGAGCAGTTCTTC CASSILRLPNNEQFF
TRBJ2-3 TRBD1 - TRBV3-1/TRBV3-2 TGTGCCAGCAGCTACTTAGGTGTAGGGGGCGCACTCACAGATACGCAGTATTTT CASSYLGVGGALTDTQYF
TRBJ1-6 - once TRBV12-5 TGTGCTAGTGGTTTCTCCACCCGGGTCCAACATTCACCCCTCCACTTT CASGFSTRVQHSPLHF
TRBJ2-5 TRBD2 once TRBV7-2 TGTGCCAGCAGCTTAGAACCCAGCGGGAGTCTTTTTGGGACCCAGTACTTC CASSLEPSGSLFGTQYF
TRBJ2-1 - - TRBV18 TGTGCCAGCTCGCGATCTTACAATGAGCAGTTCTTC CASSRSYNEQFF
TRBJ2-1 TRBD1 - TRBV11-1 TGTGCCAGCAGCGAGCACAGGGGGCTCAATGAGCAGTTCTTC CASSEHRGLNEQFF
TRBJ2-7 TRBD2 - TRBV4-2 TGTGCCAGCAGCCAAGGGCTGGAAACTAGCGGAGTCTCCTACGAGCAGTACTTC CASSQGLETSGVSYEQYF
TRBJ1-5 - - TRBV2 TGTGCCAGCAGGCAGGGGTATAGCAATCAGCCCCAGCATTTT CASRQGYSNQPQHF
TRBJ2-7 TRBD1 - TRBV18 TGTGCCAGCTCACCGGGACAGAGCTCCTACGAGCAGTACTTC CASSPGQSSYEQYF